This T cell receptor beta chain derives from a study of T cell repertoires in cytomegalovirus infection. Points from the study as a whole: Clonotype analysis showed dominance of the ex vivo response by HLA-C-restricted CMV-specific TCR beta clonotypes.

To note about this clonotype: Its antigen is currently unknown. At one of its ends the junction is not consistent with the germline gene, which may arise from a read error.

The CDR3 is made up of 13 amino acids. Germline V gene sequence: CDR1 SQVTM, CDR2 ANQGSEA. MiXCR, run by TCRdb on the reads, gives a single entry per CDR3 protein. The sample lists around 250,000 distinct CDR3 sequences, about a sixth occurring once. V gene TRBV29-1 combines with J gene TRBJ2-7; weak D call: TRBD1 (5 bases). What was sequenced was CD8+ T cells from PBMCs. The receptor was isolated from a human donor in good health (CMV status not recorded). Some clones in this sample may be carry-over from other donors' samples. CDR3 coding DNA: TGCAGCGTTGAAGGTCGGATAACAGGCGAGCATTACTTC. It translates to CSVEGRITGEHYF.